A single sample gave rise to the 8 T cell receptor beta chains below, sequenced in a study of cytomegalovirus exposure and HLA in healthy donors. Primers for the PCR totalled 60 Vbeta and 13 Jbeta. Measured with immunoSEQ multiplex PCR; TCRdb has only the in-frame clones, and not every one. Seen here are 150,000 to 200,000 clones, about 65% observed once, and the top ten hold roughly 7.1%. What was sequenced was PBMCs. The source is a man aged 40-49 years in good health and CMV-seropositive.

The chain links TRBV7-2 to TRBJ1-6; 11 positions agree with TRBD1. Trimming removed 3 bases from V and 7 bases from J; junction bases left unmatched: 5. The CDR3 runs 16 residues. Germline CDR1 is SGHTA and CDR2 is FQGNSA. DNA of the CDR3: TGTGCCAGCAGCTTTCTCCGGGACAGGGGGAATTCACCCCTCCACTTT. This gives the protein CASSFLRDRGNSPLHF.

V gene TRBV10-1 combines with J gene TRBJ1-6; D perhaps matches TRBD1 (5 bases). Germline CDR1 WNHNN, CDR2 SYGVQD (reference sequence). V lost 0 bases and J 10 bases, leaving 19 bases between the germline ends. This CDR3 is built from 17 residues. Written as DNA, the CDR3 is TGCGCCAGCAGTGAGTCCCAAAGGGGCATTAGCAGGTCACCCCTCCACTTT. It encodes CASSESQRGISRSPLHF.

V and J are TRBV4-3 and TRBJ2-1; perhaps TRBD2 as D (7 bases). This CDR3 contains 17 residues. Germline loops: CDR1 LGHNA, CDR2 YSLEER. The V end lost 4 bases, the J end lost 6 bases, and 22 bases lay between the germline ends. Written as DNA, the CDR3 is TGCGCCAGCAGCCTATACCGGTTTGGGGGGGCCCCCAATGAGCAGTTCTTC. It yields the protein CASSLYRFGGAPNEQFF.

The genes are TRBV6-6 and TRBJ1-5; D call uncertain. The CDR3 has 13 amino acids. Germline V gene lookup returns CDR1 MNHNY and CDR2 SVGAGI (reference sequence). The V end was cut by 4 bases, the J end by 4 bases, with 8 bases between. The CDR3 DNA is TGTGCCAGCAGTTTAAGCTATAATCAGCCCCAGCATTTT. Its translation: CASSLSYNQPQHF.

This clone was recorded only once. The rearrangement joins TRBV18 to TRBJ2-7; a possible D gene is TRBD1 (6 bases). Trimming took off 2 bases at V and 0 bases at J, with 11 bases between the two ends. Per germline, CDR1 KGHSH and CDR2 LQKENI. This CDR3 has 15 amino acids. The CDR3 protein is CASSPRQATSYEQYF. Written as DNA, the CDR3 is TGTGCCAGCTCACCAAGACAGGCGACCTCCTACGAGCAGTACTTC. Supplemented by reference TRBV18 and TRBJ2-7, the full variable domain reads NAGVMQNPRHLVRRRGQEARLRCSPMKGHSHVYWYRQLPEEGLKFMVYLQKENIIDESGMPKERFSAEFPKEGPSILRIQQVVRGDSAAYFCASSPRQATSYEQYFGPGTRLTVT.

As to this clone: This is likely a read error, given that the CDR3 carries no conserved phenylalanine or tryptophan at its end. The DNA is left out, because the CDR3 cannot be placed on it with certainty; the CDR3 is given as TCRdb lists it. The J gene is TRBJ1-1, the V gene TRBV12-5; the D call TRBD1 from the table was never checked on the DNA. Including both end residues, the CDR3 is 10 amino acids long. Germline CDR1 is LGHNT and CDR2 is FRNRAP. The CDR3 spells CASGLGTGGE.

The V and J genes are TRBV7-2 and TRBJ2-7; tentative D call: TRBD2 (5 bases). The CDR3 is 14 amino acids. Per germline, CDR1 SGHTA and CDR2 FQGNSA. Trimming removed 1 base at V and 4 bases at J, with 11 bases between. The CDR3 DNA is TGTGCCAGCAGCTTAGTACGGGGTCTTTACGAGCAGTACTTC. As protein: CASSLVRGLYEQYF.

The chain employs TRBV19 and TRBJ2-3, with 8 bases fitting TRBD1. CDR3 length: 18 amino acids. The V segment lost 5 bases and the J segment 0 bases; nucleotides outside the gene matches: 13. Germline lookup yields CDR1 LNHDA and CDR2 SQIVND (reference sequence). The CDR3 here is CASSVTRDRPPSTDTQYF. CDR3 DNA: TGTGCCAGTAGTGTCACCCGGGACAGGCCACCTAGCACAGATACGCAGTATTTT. The full variable domain, completed using reference TRBV19 and TRBJ2-3, is DGGITQSPKYLFRKEGQNVTLSCEQNLNHDAMYWYRQDPGQGLRLIYYSQIVNDFQKGDIAEGYSVSREKKESFPLTVTSAQKNPTAFYLCASSVTRDRPPSTDTQYFGPGTRLTVL.